This T cell receptor (beta chain) emerged from a study of blood T cell repertoires in COVID-19. Assay used: immunoSEQ multiplex PCR; TCRdb lists only in-frame clones, some missing. The table shows around 500,000 clones, with more than 75% occurring only once. The germline V gene encodes CDR1 SNHLY and CDR2 FYNNEI. The ends lost 4 bases at V and 4 bases at J; junction bases unmatched: 8. This CDR3 spans 15 amino acids. Ages ranged from roughly 18 to 95 years, with residence in 20 to 30 US areas. Cohorts were assigned according to the clinical history that participants reported. Resolution of symptoms, clearance, or two negative PCRs was present in recovered Cohort 3 donors.

What was sequenced was PBMCs or T cells enriched from blood (not recorded which). The chain recombines TRBV2 with TRBJ1-1; TRBD1 aligns across 8 bases. The receptor's source is a woman aged 40 to 55 who had recovered from COVID-19. The DNA of the CDR3 is TGTGCCAGCAGTGGGCAGGGGGCGAGGGGCACTGAAGCTTTCTTT. Translating gives CASSGQGARGTEAFF.